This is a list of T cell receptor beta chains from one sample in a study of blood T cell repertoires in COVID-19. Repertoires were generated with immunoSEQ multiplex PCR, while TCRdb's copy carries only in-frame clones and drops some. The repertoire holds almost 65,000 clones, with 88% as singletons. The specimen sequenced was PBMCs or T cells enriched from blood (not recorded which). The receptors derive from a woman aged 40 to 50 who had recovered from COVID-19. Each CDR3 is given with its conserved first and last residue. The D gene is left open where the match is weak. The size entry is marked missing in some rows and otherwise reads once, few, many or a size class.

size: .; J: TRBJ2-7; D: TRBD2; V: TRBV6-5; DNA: TGTGCCAGCAGTTACGAGGGAGCGGGGCGCCCCTACGAGCAGTACTTC; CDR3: CASSYEGAGRPYEQYF
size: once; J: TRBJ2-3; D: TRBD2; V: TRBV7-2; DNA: TGTGCCAGCAGCTCAAGGGGCGGGGGGTTTACAGATACGCAGTATTTT; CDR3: CASSSRGGGFTDTQYF
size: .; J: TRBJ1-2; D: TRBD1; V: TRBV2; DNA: TGTGCCAGCAGTCTTGGACAGGGGGCAGGCTATGGCTACACCTTC; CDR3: CASSLGQGAGYGYTF
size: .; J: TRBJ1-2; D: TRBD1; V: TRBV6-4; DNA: TGTGCCAGCAGTCAATCCCGGGACAGTTATGGCTACACCTTC; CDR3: CASSQSRDSYGYTF
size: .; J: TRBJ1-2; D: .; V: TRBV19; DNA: TGTGCCAGTTTCGGGAGGGGCGATGGCTACACCTTC; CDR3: CASFGRGDGYTF
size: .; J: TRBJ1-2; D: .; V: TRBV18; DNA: TGTGCCAGCTCACCGCAGGGCCTAAACTATGGCTACACCTTC; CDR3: CASSPQGLNYGYTF
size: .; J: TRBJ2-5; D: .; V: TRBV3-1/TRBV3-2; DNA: TGTGCCAGCAGCCAAGAGGGCGGGGGCCTCCCAACCCAGTACTTC; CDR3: CASSQEGGGLPTQYF
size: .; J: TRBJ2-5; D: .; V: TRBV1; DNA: TGCACCAGCAGCAAAAGGGCGGGGGGGCCCGGAGAGACCCAGTACTTC; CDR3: CTSSKRAGGPGETQYF
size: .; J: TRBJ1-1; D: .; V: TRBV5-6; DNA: TGTGCCAGCAGCTTGGTCAGGGGCAAGAACACTGAAGCTTTCTTT; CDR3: CASSLVRGKNTEAFF
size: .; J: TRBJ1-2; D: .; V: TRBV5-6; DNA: TGTGCCAGCAGCTTGGGCACAGACTATGGCTACACCTTC; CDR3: CASSLGTDYGYTF
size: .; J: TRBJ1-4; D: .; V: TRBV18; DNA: TGTGCCAGCTCACCACGCCAGGGGCATGAAAAACTGTTTTTT; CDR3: CASSPRQGHEKLFF
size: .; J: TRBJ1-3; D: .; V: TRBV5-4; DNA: TGTGCCAGCAGCTCCCCCCTATCTGGAAACACCATATATTTT; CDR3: CASSSPLSGNTIYF
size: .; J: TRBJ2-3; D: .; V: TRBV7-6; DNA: TGTGCCAGCAGCTTAGCGCTAGTCCCAGAAGGCACAGATACGCAGTATTTT; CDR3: CASSLALVPEGTDTQYF
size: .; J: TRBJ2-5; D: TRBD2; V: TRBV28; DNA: TGTGCCAGCAGCTTTGGGACTATTCAAGAGACCCAGTACTTC; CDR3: CASSFGTIQETQYF
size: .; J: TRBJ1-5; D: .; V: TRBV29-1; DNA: TGCAGCGTTGAAACGGGGGATCAGCCCCAGCATTTT; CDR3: CSVETGDQPQHF
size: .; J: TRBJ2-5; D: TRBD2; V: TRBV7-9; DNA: TGTGCCAGCAGCCAACCTGGACTAGCTAGGGAGACCCAGTACTTC; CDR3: CASSQPGLARETQYF
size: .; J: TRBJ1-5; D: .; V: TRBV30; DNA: TGTGCCTGGAGCGATAGAAATAGGGAAAGAGCGGGCAATCAGCCCCAGCATTTT; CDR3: CAWSDRNRERAGNQPQHF
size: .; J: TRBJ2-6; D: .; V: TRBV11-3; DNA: TGTGCCAGCAGCGGAACAGGGACTGGGGCCAACGTCCTGACTTTC; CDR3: CASSGTGTGANVLTF
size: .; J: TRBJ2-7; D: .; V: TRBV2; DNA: TGTGCCAGCAGTGACAGAGGGAAATACGAGCAGTACTTC; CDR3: CASSDRGKYEQYF
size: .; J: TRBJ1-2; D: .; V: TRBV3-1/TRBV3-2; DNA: TGTGCCAGCAGCCAAGAAGGGGGTCCGTATGGCTACACCTTC; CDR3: CASSQEGGPYGYTF
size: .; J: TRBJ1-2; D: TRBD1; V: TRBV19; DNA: TGTGCCAGTAGTACTTCACAGGGGGAAAGTGGCTACACCTTC; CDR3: CASSTSQGESGYTF
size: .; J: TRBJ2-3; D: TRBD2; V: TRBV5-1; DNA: TGCGCCAGCAGCTTATCGACTAGCGGGGGTACAGATACGCAGTATTTT; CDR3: CASSLSTSGGTDTQYF
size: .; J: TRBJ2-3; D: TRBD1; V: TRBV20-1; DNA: TGCAGTGCTAGTGACGGGACAGGGTCAGATACGCAGTATTTT; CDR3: CSASDGTGSDTQYF
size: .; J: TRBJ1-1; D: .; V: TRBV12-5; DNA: TGTGCTAGTGGACTCCAGGGTATTGAAGCTTTCTTT; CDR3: CASGLQGIEAFF
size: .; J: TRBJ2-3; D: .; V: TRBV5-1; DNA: TGCGCCAGCAGCTCCGGAGTTTGGGGAGCAATCACAGATACGCAGTATTTT; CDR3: CASSSGVWGAITDTQYF
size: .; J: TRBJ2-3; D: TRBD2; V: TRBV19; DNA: TGTGCCAGTAGTATGACTGGAGCGGGGGGGCAATCAGATACGCAGTATTTT; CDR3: CASSMTGAGGQSDTQYF
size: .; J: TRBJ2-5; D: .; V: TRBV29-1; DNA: TGCAGCGTGCAACAGGGAAGTGTTCAAGAGACCCAGTACTTC; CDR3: CSVQQGSVQETQYF
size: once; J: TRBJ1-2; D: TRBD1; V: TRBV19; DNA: TGTGCCAGTAGTTTCCGGGCAGGGGGCATGTTTAACTATGGCTACACCTTC; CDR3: CASSFRAGGMFNYGYTF
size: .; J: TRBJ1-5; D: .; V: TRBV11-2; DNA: TGTGCCAGCAGCTTAGGGGGCAGGGATAATCAGCCCCAGCATTTT; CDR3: CASSLGGRDNQPQHF
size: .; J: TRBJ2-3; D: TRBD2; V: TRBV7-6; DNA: TGTGCCAGCAGCTTAGCGGAGACTAGCGGGGGAAGGGCAGATACGCAGTATTTT; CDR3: CASSLAETSGGRADTQYF
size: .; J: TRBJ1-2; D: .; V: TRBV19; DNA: TGTGCCAGTAGTATTCGGGTAGGCCAGAGGGGGACCTTC; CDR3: CASSIRVGQRGTF
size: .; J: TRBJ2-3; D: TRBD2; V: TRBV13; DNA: TGTGCCAGCAGTCAGAGGGAACTAGCGTCCACAGATACGCAGTATTTT; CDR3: CASSQRELASTDTQYF
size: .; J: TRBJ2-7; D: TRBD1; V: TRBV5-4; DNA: TGTGCCAGCAGCCGGCCGGACAGGCAGAACTACGAGCAGTACTTC; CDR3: CASSRPDRQNYEQYF
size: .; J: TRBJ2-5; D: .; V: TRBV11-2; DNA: TGTGCCAGCAGCTTAGTTCCTAGCGTGGAGACCCAGTACTTC; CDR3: CASSLVPSVETQYF
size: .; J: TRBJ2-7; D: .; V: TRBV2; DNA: TGTGCCAGCAGGACCCAGACGGGGGTGATCGACGAGCAGTACTTC; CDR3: CASRTQTGVIDEQYF
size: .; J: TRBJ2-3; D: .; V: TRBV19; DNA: TGTGCCAGTATGGCGGGCAGGAGGGCAGATACGCAGTATTTT; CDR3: CASMAGRRADTQYF
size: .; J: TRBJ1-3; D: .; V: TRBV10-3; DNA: TGTGCCATCATATCCAAGATAGACTCTGGAAACACCATATATTTT; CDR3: CAIISKIDSGNTIYF
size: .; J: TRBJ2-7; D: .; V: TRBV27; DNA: TGTGCCAGCAGTTCCGGACACCCGAGCTCCTACGAGCAGTACTTC; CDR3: CASSSGHPSSYEQYF
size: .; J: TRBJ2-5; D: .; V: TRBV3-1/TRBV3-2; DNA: TGTGCCAGCAGCCAAGGGACGGGAAAAGAGACCCAGTACTTC; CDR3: CASSQGTGKETQYF
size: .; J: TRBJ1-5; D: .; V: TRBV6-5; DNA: TGTGCCAGTCGCGCTAGCAATCAGCCCCAGCATTTT; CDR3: CASRASNQPQHF
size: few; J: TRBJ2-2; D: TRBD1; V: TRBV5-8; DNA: TGTGCCAGCATCCGGACAGGGTTGAACACCGGGGAGCTGTTTTTT; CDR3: CASIRTGLNTGELFF
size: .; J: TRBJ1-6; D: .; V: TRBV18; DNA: TGTGCCAGCTCACCACCTCTTCAGGCCCGGGGACCCCTCCACTTT; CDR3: CASSPPLQARGPLHF
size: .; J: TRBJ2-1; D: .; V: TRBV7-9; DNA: TGTGCCAGCAGCTTAGCGCCGCCTCACCCTAGTGGTGAGCAGTTCTTC; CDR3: CASSLAPPHPSGEQFF
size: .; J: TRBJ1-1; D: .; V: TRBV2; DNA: TGTGCCAGCAATATGAACACTGAAGCTTTCTTT; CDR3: CASNMNTEAFF
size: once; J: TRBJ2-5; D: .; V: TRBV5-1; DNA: TGCGCCAGCAGCTTGGGTTCCGGGGAAGAGACCCAGTACTTC; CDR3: CASSLGSGEETQYF
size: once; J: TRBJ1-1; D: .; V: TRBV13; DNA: TGTGCCAGCAGCCCTACCCTAGGGAGGCTAAACACTGAAGCTTTCTTT; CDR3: CASSPTLGRLNTEAFF